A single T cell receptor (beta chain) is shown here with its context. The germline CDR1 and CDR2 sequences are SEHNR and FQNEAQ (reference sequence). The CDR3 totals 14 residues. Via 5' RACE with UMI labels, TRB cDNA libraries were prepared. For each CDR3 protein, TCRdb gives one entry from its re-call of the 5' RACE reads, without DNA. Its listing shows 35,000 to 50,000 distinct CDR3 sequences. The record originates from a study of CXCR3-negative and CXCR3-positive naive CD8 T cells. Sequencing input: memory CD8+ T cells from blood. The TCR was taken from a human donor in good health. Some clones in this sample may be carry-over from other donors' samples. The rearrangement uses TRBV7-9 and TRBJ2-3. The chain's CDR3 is CASSLLWGTDTQYF.